These 27 T cell receptor beta chains were all obtained from the same sample, sequenced in a study of cytomegalovirus exposure and HLA in healthy donors (dated by TCRdb to about 2017). The library was built by means of the immunoSEQ multiplex PCR assay. This is the immuneACCESS table as TCRdb keeps it, with only in-frame sequences that have V and J called. A part of the clones is gone; compared with another copy, unresolved V genes explain less than half, and the rest is unexplained. This sample holds under 200,000 clones; roughly 96% were observed only once. The ten largest make up around 0.9% of the sample. Sequenced input: PBMCs. Receptor source: a woman aged 18-29 years in good health and CMV-seronegative.

V gene TRBV5-1 combines with J gene TRBJ2-3; 10 positions match TRBD1. The V segment lost 6 bases and the J segment 4 bases; nucleotides outside the gene matches: 8. CDR3 length: 15 residues. From germline, CDR1 is SGHRS and CDR2 YFSETQ. For the CDR3, the DNA is TGCGCCAGCACCCGGACAGGGGGGCAGGCAGATACGCAGTATTTT. This translates into CASTRTGGQADTQYF.

This chain's CDR3 is CASSRTFRNEQFF. As DNA, the CDR3 is TGTGCCAGCAGTCGGACTTTCCGTAATGAGCAGTTCTTC. The rearrangement uses TRBV6-5 and TRBJ2-1; D possibly corresponds to TRBD2 (5 bases). Germline V gene sequence: CDR1 MNHEY, CDR2 SVGAGI. V dropped 5 bases and J dropped 7 bases, with 12 bases sitting between them. The CDR3 is 13 residues long.

V and J are TRBV5-1 and TRBJ1-6; possible D gene TRBD1, 5 bases. CDR1 is SGHRS and CDR2 is YFSETQ in the germline V gene. V was shortened by 0 bases and J by 7 bases, with 11 bases between the two germline ends. This CDR3 is 15 amino acids long. The CDR3 is CASSLVGQGNSPLHF. As DNA, the CDR3 is TGCGCCAGCAGCTTGGTAGGTCAGGGAAATTCACCCCTCCACTTT.

The gene calls are TRBV5-1 and TRBJ1-5; possibly TRBD1 for D (5 bases). V shed 0 bases and J shed 2 bases, with 12 bases lying between them. Germline V gene sequence: CDR1 SGHRS, CDR2 YFSETQ. The CDR3 runs to 16 residues. The CDR3 reads CASSLEGRLGNQPQHF. The CDR3 coding sequence is TGCGCCAGCAGCTTGGAGGGACGACTAGGCAATCAGCCCCAGCATTTT.

The genes are TRBV5-4 and TRBJ2-7, with 9 positions matching TRBD1. Germline V gene lookup returns CDR1 SGHNT and CDR2 YYREEE (reference sequence). This CDR3 has 11 residues. J was trimmed by 13 bases and V by 6 bases; bases with no gene match: 8. CDR3 region: CASTRDREIYF. The DNA of the CDR3 is TGTGCCAGCACAAGGGACAGGGAAATTTACTTC.

This sequence joins TRBV7-9 and TRBJ2-5; 12 bases map to TRBD2. The CDR3 runs 15 residues. V lost 5 bases and J lost 4; bases outside the gene matches: 5. Germline-derived CDR1 and CDR2 are SEHNR and FQNEAQ (reference sequence). The CDR3 nucleotides are TGTGCCAGCAGCGCCAGACTAGCGGGGGTAGAGACCCAGTACTTC. Translating gives CASSARLAGVETQYF.

This clone has just one count. In DNA form, the CDR3 reads TGTGCCAGCAGTTTCTCATTAGACAGACCGTCTGGAAACACCATATATTTT. Protein sequence: CASSFSLDRPSGNTIYF. This rearrangement joins TRBV7-3 to TRBJ1-3, with D possibly matching TRBD1 (5 bases). Germline values: CDR1 SGHTA, CDR2 FQGTGA. Trimming stripped 6 bases from V and 1 base from J, with 19 bases between. The CDR3 runs 17 residues.

This clone was picked up a small number of times. This chain connects TRBV10-3 to TRBJ2-1; 9 nucleotides agree with TRBD2. This CDR3 has 16 amino acids. Unmatched junction bases numbered 5, after V lost 5 bases and J lost 0 bases. Germline V gives CDR1 ENHRY, CDR2 SYGVKD. CDR3 DNA: TGTGCCATCAGTTATTCGACTAGCGGCTCCTACAATGAGCAGTTCTTC. Encoded protein: CAISYSTSGSYNEQFF.

The chain is built from TRBV7-9 and TRBJ2-3; 10 bases are a match to TRBD1. Germline values: CDR1 SEHNR, CDR2 FQNEAQ (reference sequence). The J segment lost 2 bases and the V segment lost 4 bases, leaving 9 bases of the junction unmatched. The CDR3 contains 17 residues. For the CDR3, the DNA is TGTGCCAGCAGCTCGGGGACAGGGGCGACGTTCACAGATACGCAGTATTTT. Amino acid sequence: CASSSGTGATFTDTQYF.

This chain joins TRBV5-6 and TRBJ1-5; D is undetermined. The CDR3 is 13 residues long. The germline V gene has CDR1 SGHDT and CDR2 YYEEEE. The V end was cut by 1 base, the J end by 6 bases, with 8 bases between. CDR3 residues: CASSLQEGQPQHF. The CDR3 region has the DNA TGTGCCAGCAGCTTGCAGGAAGGTCAGCCCCAGCATTTT.

The chain recombines TRBV6-1 with TRBJ1-5, with 11 bases identical to TRBD1. Germline V CDR1 and CDR2: MNHNS, SASEGT. This CDR3 contains 15 residues. V gave up 8 bases and J gave up 6 bases; unmatched junction bases: 9. The CDR3 bases are TGTGCCAGCCGAGGGCCGGGACAGGGGGGTCAGCCCCAGCATTTT. This codes for CASRGPGQGGQPQHF.

The chain joins TRBV7-6 to TRBJ1-2; the D is unclear. Looked up from germline, CDR1 is SGHVS and CDR2 is FNYEAQ. With 4 bases removed from V and 6 bases from J, the gap between germline ends came to 9 bases. The CDR3 is 12 residues long. The CDR3 here is CASSSPTNGYTF. Written as DNA, the CDR3 is TGTGCCAGCAGCTCCCCTACCAATGGCTACACCTTC.

This sequence joins TRBV9 and TRBJ1-1; D perhaps matches TRBD1 (6 bases). This CDR3 has 15 amino acids. The V gene's germline CDR1 is SGDLS and CDR2 YYNGEE. Trimming pared 0 bases from V and 3 bases from J, leaving 12 bases between. The CDR3, as DNA: TGTGCCAGCAGCGTAGACAGGGATACTGACACTGAAGCTTTCTTT. Protein: CASSVDRDTDTEAFF.

This chain joins TRBV5-1 and TRBJ2-1; maybe TRBD2 (8 bases). The germline V gene encodes CDR1 SGHRS and CDR2 YFSETQ. Trimming removed 4 bases at V and 3 bases at J, with 23 bases between. The CDR3 has 18 amino acids. In nucleotides, the CDR3 is TGCGCCAGCAGCGCATTACCGGGGGGGGACAGTGTCTACAATGAGCAGTTCTTC. The encoded protein is CASSALPGGDSVYNEQFF.

The chain couples TRBV5-6 to TRBJ1-2; no clear D gene. The length of the CDR3 is 15 residues. Germline CDR1 reads SGHDT; CDR2 reads YYEEEE. The V end lost 3 bases, the J end lost 4 bases, and 16 bases lay between the germline ends. The CDR3 DNA reads TGTGCCAGCAGCTCGACCGGACTGACCCCCTATGGCTACACCTTC. Amino acid sequence: CASSSTGLTPYGYTF.

The chain is built from TRBV25-1 and TRBJ2-5; TRBD1 agrees at 9 bases. The V gene's germline CDR1 is MGHDK and CDR2 SYGVNS. This CDR3 is built from 16 residues. V lost 5 bases, J lost 5 bases, and 12 bases stayed unmatched. In DNA, the CDR3 is TGTGCCAGCAGTATCACCGGGACAGGGCGAATGGAGACCCAGTACTTC. The encoded protein is CASSITGTGRMETQYF.

The chain combines TRBV4-2 with TRBJ2-3; 11 bases line up with TRBD1. CDR3 length: 19 residues. In germline, CDR1 is LGHNA, CDR2 YNFKEQ. V was pared by 1 base and J by 3 bases, with 12 bases of the junction left unmatched. CDR3 amino acids: CASSQAIKGQGANTDTQYF. CDR3 sequence (DNA): TGTGCCAGCAGCCAAGCCATCAAAGGACAGGGGGCGAATACAGATACGCAGTATTTT.

The rearrangement uses TRBV7-2 and TRBJ2-5; D is unclear. The CDR3 loop spans 11 amino acids. Germline CDR1 and CDR2: SGHTA and FQGNSA. With 4 bases removed from V and 2 bases from J, the gap between germline ends came to 2 bases. CDR3 protein: CASSSQETQYF. The DNA of the CDR3 is TGTGCCAGCAGCTCGCAAGAGACCCAGTACTTC.

The rearrangement links TRBV15 to TRBJ2-1; 9 bases line up with TRBD2. This CDR3 comprises 20 residues. J gave up 1 base and V 0 bases, and 13 bases lay outside the gene matches. CDR1 and CDR2 (germline): LNHNV, YYDKDF (reference sequence). CDR3 amino acids: CATSRDRSGGNVNSYNEQFF. CDR3 DNA sequence: TGTGCCACCAGCAGAGATCGAAGCGGGGGGAACGTAAATTCCTACAATGAGCAGTTCTTC.

This chain uses TRBV20-1 with TRBJ1-1; D is uncertain. Deletions cut 6 bases from V and 2 bases from J, with 4 bases between. CDR3 size: 10 residues. Germline V gives CDR1 DFQATT, CDR2 SNEGSKA (reference sequence). CDR3 in amino acids: CSAYNTEAFF. CDR3 bases: TGCAGTGCATATAACACTGAAGCTTTCTTT.

The chain employs TRBV21-1 and TRBJ2-6; the D call TRBD2 from the table was never checked on the DNA. TRBV21-1 is annotated as a pseudogene. The CDR3 spans 16 residues. CDR3 loop: CASSKVDGSGANVLTF. CDR3 nucleotides: TGTGCCAGCAGCAAAGTTGACGGGTCTGGGGCCAACGTCCTGACTTTC.

The CDR3 nucleotides read TGTGCCAGCAGTAGCGGGGGGGGCTCCTACAATGAGCAGTTCTTC. It specifies CASSSGGGSYNEQFF. The gene calls are TRBV6-4 and TRBJ2-1; 10 nucleotides line up with TRBD2. Losses at the gene ends were 5 bases for V and 0 bases for J; bases not matched to a gene: 1. Germline lookup yields CDR1 MRHNA and CDR2 SNTAGT. This CDR3 is 15 amino acids long.

The chain uses TRBV9 and TRBJ2-3; TRBD2 agrees at 10 bases. CDR3 length equals 16 residues. Germline V gene sequence: CDR1 SGDLS, CDR2 YYNGEE. V lost 4 bases, J lost 0 bases, and 5 bases stayed unmatched. The CDR3 bases are TGTGCCAGCAGCCCAATAGCGGGGGGAAGCACAGATACGCAGTATTTT. This gives the protein CASSPIAGGSTDTQYF.

This sequence joins TRBV6-5 and TRBJ2-7; perhaps TRBD1 as D (5 bases). V shed 4 bases and J shed 2 bases, with 15 bases lying between them. Germline CDR1 is MNHEY and CDR2 is SVGAGI. The CDR3 consists of 15 residues. The CDR3 is CASSSRQIEPYEQYF. CDR3 sequence (DNA): TGTGCCAGCAGTTCCAGACAGATAGAGCCCTACGAGCAGTACTTC.

The rearrangement joins TRBV19 to TRBJ2-1; 10 bases match TRBD1. The germline gives CDR1 LNHDA, CDR2 SQIVND (reference sequence). This CDR3 has 20 amino acids. V trimming: 3 bases; J trimming: 5 bases; junction bases outside the gene matches: 19. The CDR3 bases are TGTGCCAGTAGTATTAGTATCCCCTTATCGGGACAGGGGATAAACAATGAGCAGTTCTTC. It is translated as CASSISIPLSGQGINNEQFF.

The rearrangement links TRBV7-9 to TRBJ2-3, with TRBD1 matching over 8 bases. CDR3 length equals 18 residues. The V and J ends lost 0 bases and 0 bases, in that order; junction bases with no gene match: 8. Germline-derived CDR1 and CDR2 are SEHNR and FQNEAQ (reference sequence). The CDR3 DNA follows: TGTGCCAGCAGCTTAGCGCGCCTAGGACAGGGCAGCACAGATACGCAGTATTTT. It translates to CASSLARLGQGSTDTQYF.

The chain uses TRBV19 and TRBJ2-1; 8 bases map to TRBD1. The trim removed 4 bases at V and 7 bases at J, leaving 12 bases unmatched. Germline values: CDR1 LNHDA, CDR2 SQIVND (reference sequence). The CDR3 contains 16 residues. CDR3 nucleotide sequence: TGTGCCAGTAGTAATCCTCCTTGGCAGGGGGCTAATGAGCAGTTCTTC. Protein product: CASSNPPWQGANEQFF.